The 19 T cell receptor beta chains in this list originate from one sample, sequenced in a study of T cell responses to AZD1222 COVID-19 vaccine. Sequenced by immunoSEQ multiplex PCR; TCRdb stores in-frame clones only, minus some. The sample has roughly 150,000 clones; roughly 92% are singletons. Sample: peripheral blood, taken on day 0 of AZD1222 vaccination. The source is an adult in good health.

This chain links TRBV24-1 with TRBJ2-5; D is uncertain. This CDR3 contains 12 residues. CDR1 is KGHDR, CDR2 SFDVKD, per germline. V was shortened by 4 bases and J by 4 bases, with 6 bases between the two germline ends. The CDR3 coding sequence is TGTGCCACCAGTGAAGATGGAGAGACCCAGTACTTC. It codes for CATSEDGETQYF.

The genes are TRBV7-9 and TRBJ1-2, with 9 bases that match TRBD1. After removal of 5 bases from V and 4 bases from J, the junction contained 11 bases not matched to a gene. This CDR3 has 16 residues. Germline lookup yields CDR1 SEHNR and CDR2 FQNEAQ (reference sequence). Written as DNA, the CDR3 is TGTGCCAGCAGCCCCATCTACCGGGACAGGGCCTATGGCTACACCTTC. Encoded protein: CASSPIYRDRAYGYTF.

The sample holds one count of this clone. The CDR3 here is CASSLQGGEKLFF. CDR3 DNA sequence: TGTGCCAGCAGTTTACAGGGAGGAGAAAAACTGTTTTTT. The J gene is TRBJ1-4, the V gene TRBV6-5, with D tentatively TRBD1 (6 bases). Looked up from germline, CDR1 is MNHEY and CDR2 is SVGAGI. The CDR3 totals 13 residues. V was clipped by 4 bases and J by 8 bases, with 11 bases between them.

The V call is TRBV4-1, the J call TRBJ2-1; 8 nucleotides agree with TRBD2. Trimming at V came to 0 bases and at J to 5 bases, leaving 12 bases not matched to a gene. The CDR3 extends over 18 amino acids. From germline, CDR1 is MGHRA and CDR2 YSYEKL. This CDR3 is CASSQDRTRGALHNEQFF. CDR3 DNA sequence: TGCGCCAGCAGCCAAGATCGGACGCGGGGGGCCTTACACAATGAGCAGTTCTTC.

The CDR3 sequence: CASSRGQALYEQYF. The DNA for the CDR3 is TGTGCCAGCAGCAGGGGACAGGCCTTATACGAGCAGTACTTC. V is TRBV4-2 and J is TRBJ2-7; 8 bases fit TRBD1. Per germline, CDR1 LGHNA and CDR2 YNFKEQ. This CDR3 is 14 amino acids long. Trimming cost V 5 bases and J 4 bases; bases outside gene matches: 7.

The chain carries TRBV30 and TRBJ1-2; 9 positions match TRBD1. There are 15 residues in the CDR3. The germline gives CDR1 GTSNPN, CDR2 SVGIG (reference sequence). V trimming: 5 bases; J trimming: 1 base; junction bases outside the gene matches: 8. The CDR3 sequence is CAWQTGTGYNYGYTF. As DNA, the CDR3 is TGTGCCTGGCAGACAGGGACAGGGTATAACTATGGCTACACCTTC.

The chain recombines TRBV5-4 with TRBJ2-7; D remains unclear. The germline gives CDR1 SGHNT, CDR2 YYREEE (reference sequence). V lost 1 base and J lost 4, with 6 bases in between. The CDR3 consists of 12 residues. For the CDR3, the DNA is TGTGCCAGCAGCTTGAATGCTTACGAGCAGTACTTC. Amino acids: CASSLNAYEQYF.

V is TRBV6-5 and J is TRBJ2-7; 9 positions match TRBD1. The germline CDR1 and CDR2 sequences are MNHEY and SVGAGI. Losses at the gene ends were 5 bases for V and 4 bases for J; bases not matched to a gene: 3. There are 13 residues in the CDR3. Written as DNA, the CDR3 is TGTGCCAGCAGTAGGGGACAGGGATACGAGCAGTACTTC. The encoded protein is CASSRGQGYEQYF.

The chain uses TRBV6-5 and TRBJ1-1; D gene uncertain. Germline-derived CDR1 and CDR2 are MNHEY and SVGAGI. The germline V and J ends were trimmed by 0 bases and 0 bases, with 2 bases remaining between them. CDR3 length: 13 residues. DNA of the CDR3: TGTGCCAGCAGTTACTCCGTGAACACTGAAGCTTTCTTT. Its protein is CASSYSVNTEAFF.

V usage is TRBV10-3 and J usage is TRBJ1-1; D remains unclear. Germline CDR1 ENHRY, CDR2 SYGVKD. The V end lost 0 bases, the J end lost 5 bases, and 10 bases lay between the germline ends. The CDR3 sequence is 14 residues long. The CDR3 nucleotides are TGTGCCATCAGTGAGTCTGACCGGAGGACTGAAGCTTTCTTT. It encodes CAISESDRRTEAFF.

The CDR3 DNA reads as TGTGCCAGCACCGACCCAGGGGGCAGCTCCTACAATGAGCAGTTCTTC. Translation: CASTDPGGSSYNEQFF. V and J are TRBV11-2 and TRBJ2-1; TRBD1 aligns across 8 bases. Germline V gene data show CDR1 as SGHAT and CDR2 as FQNNGV. Trimming removed 7 bases from V and 0 bases from J; junction bases left unmatched: 8. The length of the CDR3 is 16 residues.

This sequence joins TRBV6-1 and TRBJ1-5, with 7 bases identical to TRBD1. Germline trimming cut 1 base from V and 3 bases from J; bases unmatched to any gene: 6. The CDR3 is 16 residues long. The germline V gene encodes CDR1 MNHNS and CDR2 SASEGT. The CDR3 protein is CASSEGTGRYNQPQHF. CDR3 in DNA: TGTGCCAGCAGTGAAGGGACAGGCCGCTACAATCAGCCCCAGCATTTT.

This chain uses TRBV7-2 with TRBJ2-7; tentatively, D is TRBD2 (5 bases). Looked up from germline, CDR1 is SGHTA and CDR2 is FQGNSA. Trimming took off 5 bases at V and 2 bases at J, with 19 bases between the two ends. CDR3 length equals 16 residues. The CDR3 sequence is CASSPWGDSPAYEQYF. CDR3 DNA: TGTGCCAGCAGCCCCTGGGGAGATTCCCCAGCCTACGAGCAGTACTTC.

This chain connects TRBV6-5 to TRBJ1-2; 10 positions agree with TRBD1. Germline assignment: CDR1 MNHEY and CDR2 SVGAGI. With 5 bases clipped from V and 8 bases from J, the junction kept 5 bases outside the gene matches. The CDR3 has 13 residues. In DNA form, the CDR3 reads TGTGCCAGCAGTACGACAGGGGGCAAAGGCTACACCTTC. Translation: CASSTTGGKGYTF.

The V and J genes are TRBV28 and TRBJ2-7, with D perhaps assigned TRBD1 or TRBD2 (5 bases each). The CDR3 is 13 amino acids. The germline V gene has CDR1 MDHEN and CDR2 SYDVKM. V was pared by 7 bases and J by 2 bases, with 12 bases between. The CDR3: CASTGTLTYEQYF. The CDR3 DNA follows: TGTGCCAGCACCGGGACGTTGACCTACGAGCAGTACTTC.

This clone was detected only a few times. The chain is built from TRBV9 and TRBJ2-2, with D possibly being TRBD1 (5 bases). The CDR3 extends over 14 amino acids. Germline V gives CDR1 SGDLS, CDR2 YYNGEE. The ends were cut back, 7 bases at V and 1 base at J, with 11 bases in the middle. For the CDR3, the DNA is TGTGCCAGCCAGGGCATAGGGAACACCGGGGAGCTGTTTTTT. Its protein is CASQGIGNTGELFF.

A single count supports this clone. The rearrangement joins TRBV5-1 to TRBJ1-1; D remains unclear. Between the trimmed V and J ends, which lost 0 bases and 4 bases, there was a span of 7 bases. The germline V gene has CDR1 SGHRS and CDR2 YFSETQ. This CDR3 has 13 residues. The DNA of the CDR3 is TGCGCCAGCAGCTTGGCTAGGACCACTGAAGCTTTCTTT. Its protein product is CASSLARTTEAFF.

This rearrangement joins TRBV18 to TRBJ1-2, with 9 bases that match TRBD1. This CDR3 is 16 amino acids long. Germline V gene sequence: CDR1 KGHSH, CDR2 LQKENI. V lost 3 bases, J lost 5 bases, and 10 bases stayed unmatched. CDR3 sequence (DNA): TGTGCCAGCTCACCGCAGCGGGACAGGGCGCATTATGGCTACACCTTC. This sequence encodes CASSPQRDRAHYGYTF.

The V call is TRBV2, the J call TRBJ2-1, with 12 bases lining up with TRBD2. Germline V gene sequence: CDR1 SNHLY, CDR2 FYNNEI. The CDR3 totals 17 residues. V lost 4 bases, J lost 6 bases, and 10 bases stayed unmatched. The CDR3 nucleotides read TGTGCCAGCAGTGTCTCTGGGGCTAGCGGGAGGGGCAATGAGCAGTTCTTC. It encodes CASSVSGASGRGNEQFF.